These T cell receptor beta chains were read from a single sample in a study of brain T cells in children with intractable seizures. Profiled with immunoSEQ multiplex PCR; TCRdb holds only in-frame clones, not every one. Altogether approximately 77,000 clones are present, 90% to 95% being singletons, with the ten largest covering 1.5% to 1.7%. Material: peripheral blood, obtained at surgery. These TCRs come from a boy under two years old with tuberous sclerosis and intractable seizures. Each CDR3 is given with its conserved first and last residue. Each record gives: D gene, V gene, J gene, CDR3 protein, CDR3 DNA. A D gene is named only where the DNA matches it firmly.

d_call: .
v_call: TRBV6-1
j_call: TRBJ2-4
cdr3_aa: CASSEGRTAKNIQYF
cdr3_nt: TGTGCCAGCAGTGAAGGCAGGACAGCCAAAAACATTCAGTACTTC

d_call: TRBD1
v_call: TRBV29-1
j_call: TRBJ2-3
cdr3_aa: CSVEVWRTGITDTQYF
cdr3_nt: TGCAGCGTTGAAGTATGGAGGACAGGGATTACAGATACGCAGTATTTT

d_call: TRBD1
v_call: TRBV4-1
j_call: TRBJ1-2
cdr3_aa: CASSQGDRASYGYTF
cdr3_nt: TGCGCCAGCAGCCAAGGGGACAGGGCCTCCTATGGCTACACCTTC

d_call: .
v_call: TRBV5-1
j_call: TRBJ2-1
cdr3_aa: CASSTGPSAQFF
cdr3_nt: TGCGCCAGCAGCACGGGACCTTCGGCGCAGTTCTTC

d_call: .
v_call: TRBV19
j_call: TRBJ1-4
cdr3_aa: CASSTWLTEKLFF
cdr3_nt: TGTGCCAGTAGTACCTGGCTGACGGAAAAACTGTTTTTT

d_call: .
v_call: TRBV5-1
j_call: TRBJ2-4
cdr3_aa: CASSLPGAGGNIQYF
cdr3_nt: TGCGCCAGCAGCTTACCGGGGGCAGGGGGAAACATTCAGTACTTC

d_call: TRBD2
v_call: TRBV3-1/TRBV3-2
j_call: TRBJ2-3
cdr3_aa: CASSQSPGLAADTQYF
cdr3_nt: TGTGCCAGCAGCCAATCCCCGGGACTAGCTGCAGATACGCAGTATTTT

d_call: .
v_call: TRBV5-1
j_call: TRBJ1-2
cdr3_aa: CASSLEWAGDHGYTF
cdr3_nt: TGCGCCAGCAGCTTGGAATGGGCAGGGGATCATGGCTACACCTTC

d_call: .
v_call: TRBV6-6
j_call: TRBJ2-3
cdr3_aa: CATRGGTDTQYF
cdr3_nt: TGTGCCACCCGTGGAGGAACAGATACGCAGTATTTT

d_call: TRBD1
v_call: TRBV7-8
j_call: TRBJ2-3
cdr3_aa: CASSPRDRGYTDTQYF
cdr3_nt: TGTGCCAGCAGCCCGCGGGACAGGGGGTACACAGATACGCAGTATTTT